This TCR beta chain was identified in a study of blood T cells in healthy people across ages. Germline-derived CDR1 and CDR2 are MNHEY and SMNVEV (reference sequence). V was pared by 6 bases and J by 0 bases, with 6 bases of the junction left unmatched. This CDR3 contains 15 residues. Then a second PCR, running roughly 6 to 12 cycles, was carried out with a sample-barcoded 5' primer and a J-beta primer mix. Via MiXCR, TCRdb re-called the 5' RACE reads, giving one row per CDR3 protein. The sample contains hundreds of thousands of distinct CDR3 sequences, 40% to 65% of which appear only once. The sequenced sample was blood. The J gene is TRBJ2-3, the V gene TRBV27; TRBD2 agrees at 7 bases. The TCR originated in a woman of 80 years or more in good health. The DNA of the CDR3 is TGTGCCAGCAGGGGAACGGGGGGTAGCACAGATACGCAGTATTTT. As protein: CASRGTGGSTDTQYF.